This paragraph covers one T cell receptor (beta chain) sequence. This clonotype was found many times. There is no known antigen for this receptor. One base away there is no much larger clone; base qualities are not given. This entry belongs to a study of breast tumors, draining lymph nodes, adjacent tissues (dated by TCRdb to 2016 to 2018). The study in broad terms: Breast cancer patients provided tumor, adjacent nontumor tissue and axillary lymph nodes, and the study compared the TCR beta repertoires across these three sources. The study aimed to assess the relationships and possible T-cell exchange between tumor, surrounding tissue and draining lymph node repertoires in human breast cancer. Results the study describes overall, beyond this receptor: Tumor and nontumor tissue repertoires were found to be significantly more similar in luminal-like than in basal-like breast cancer. T-cell repertoire diversity in tumors was found to be lower than in lymph nodes but higher than in nontumor tissue, and preferential V and J gene usage was observed. The data were considered consistent with most tumor T cells being derived from the lymph node and subsequently expanding within tumor tissue. The study presented the conclusion that tumor T cells originate in lymph nodes as consistent with a hypothesis, not as something directly demonstrated.

Compared with germline, V lacks 4 bases and J lacks 3 bases; bases without a gene match: 3. The CDR3 goes from the cysteine to the phenylalanine over 14 residues. Only the CDR3 DNA is retained, 42 bases long and in frame from the first base. CDR1 SGHAT and CDR2 FQNNGV were looked up in the germline V gene. The data were produced on an Illumina HiSeq 2000. Multiplex PCR amplification was used to build the TCR beta chain libraries. The amplified TCR beta chain products were analyzed by high-throughput sequencing. TCRdb reran the public reads through fastp at Q25 and MiXCR, keeping productive beta chains. Entries that share a CDR3 protein sequence are merged under the most common genes and DNA. This sample gives approximately 60,000 distinct CDR3 sequences in total; roughly 59% of them show up just once. Approximately 18% of the sample goes to the ten largest clones.

The material sequenced was breast tumor tissue. The receptor was derived from a female donor with breast cancer. Some clones in this sample may be carry-over from other donors' samples. This sequence uses TRBV11-2 and TRBJ1-1; the junction holds 9 bases that match TRBD1. For the CDR3, the sequence is CASSSDRGDTEAFF. The DNA sequence is as follows: TGTGCCAGCAGCTCAGACAGGGGGGACACTGAAGCTTTCTTT. Supplemented by the reference TRBV11-2 and TRBJ1-1 proteins around the CDR3, the complete variable domain is EAGVAQSPRYKIIEKRQSVAFWCNPISGHATLYWYQQILGQGPKLLIQFQNNGVVDDSQLPKDRFSAERLKGVDSTLKIQPAKLEDSAVYLCASSSDRGDTEAFFGQGTRLTVV.